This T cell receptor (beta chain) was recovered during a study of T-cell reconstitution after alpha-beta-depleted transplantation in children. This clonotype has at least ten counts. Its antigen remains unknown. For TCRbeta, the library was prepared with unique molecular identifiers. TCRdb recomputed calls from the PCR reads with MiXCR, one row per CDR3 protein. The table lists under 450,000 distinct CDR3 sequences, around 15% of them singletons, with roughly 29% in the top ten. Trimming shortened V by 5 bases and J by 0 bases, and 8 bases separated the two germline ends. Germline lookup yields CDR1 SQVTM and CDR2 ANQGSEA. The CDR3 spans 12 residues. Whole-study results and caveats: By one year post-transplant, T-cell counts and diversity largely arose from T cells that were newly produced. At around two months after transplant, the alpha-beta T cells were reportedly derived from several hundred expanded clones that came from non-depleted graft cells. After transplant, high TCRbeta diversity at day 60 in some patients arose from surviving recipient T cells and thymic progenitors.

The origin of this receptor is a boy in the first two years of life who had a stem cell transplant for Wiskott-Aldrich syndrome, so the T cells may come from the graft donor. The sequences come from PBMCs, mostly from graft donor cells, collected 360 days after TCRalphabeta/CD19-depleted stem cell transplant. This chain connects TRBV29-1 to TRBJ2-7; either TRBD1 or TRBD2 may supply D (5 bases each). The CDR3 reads CSVKGSSYEQYF. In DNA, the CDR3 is TGCAGCGTTAAGGGGAGCTCCTACGAGCAGTACTTC.